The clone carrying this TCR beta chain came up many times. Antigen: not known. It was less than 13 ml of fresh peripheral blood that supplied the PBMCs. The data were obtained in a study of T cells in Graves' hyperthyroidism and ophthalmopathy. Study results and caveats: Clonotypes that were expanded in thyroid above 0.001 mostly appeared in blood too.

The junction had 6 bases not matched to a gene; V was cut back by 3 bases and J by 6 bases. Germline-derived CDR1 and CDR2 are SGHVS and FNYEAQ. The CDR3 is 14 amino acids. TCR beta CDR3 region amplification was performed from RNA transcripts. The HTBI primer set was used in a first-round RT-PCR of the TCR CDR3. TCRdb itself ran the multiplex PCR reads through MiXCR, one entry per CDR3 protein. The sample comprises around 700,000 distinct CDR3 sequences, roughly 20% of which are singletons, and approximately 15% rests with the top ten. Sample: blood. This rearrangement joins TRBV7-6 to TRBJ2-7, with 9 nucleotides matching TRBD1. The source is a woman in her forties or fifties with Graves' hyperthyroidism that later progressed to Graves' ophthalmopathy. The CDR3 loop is CASSFDRGFSEQYF. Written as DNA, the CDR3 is TGTGCCAGCAGCTTCGACAGGGGGTTTAGCGAGCAGTACTTC.